This entry is about one TCR beta chain. The antigen remains undetermined. TCRdb's copy holds only in-frame clones and misses some; the assay was immunoSEQ multiplex PCR. The sample yields 15,000 to 20,000 clones, about 80% seen once. J was trimmed by 4 bases and V by 6 bases; bases with no gene match: 7. Germline-derived CDR1 and CDR2 are SNHLY and FYNNEI. CDR3 length: 15 amino acids. These data originate in a study of somatic mutations in cytotoxic T cells in rheumatoid arthritis. The wider study: After diagnosis, patient blood (about 30 ml EDTA) was drawn right away, before any treatment was given. T-cell populations stained with V beta antibodies were in some cases flow-sorted at nearly 100% purity, including V beta1+ cells that were sequenced for TCRB. Study results and limitations: With roughly 63 patients examined, about eight had a largest CD8+ clone exceeding 20% of CD8+ cells.

The TCR was taken from an adult with rheumatoid arthritis. The sequencing input was CD8+ T cells sorted from blood. The rearrangement uses TRBV2 and TRBJ2-2, with TRBD1 matching 8 bases. CDR3 region: CASSPHDRGTGELFF. Here the CDR3 DNA reads TGTGCCAGCAGCCCACATGACAGGGGCACCGGGGAGCTGTTTTTT. Supplemented by reference TRBV2 and TRBJ2-2, the full variable domain reads EPEVTQTPSHQVTQMGQEVILRCVPISNHLYFYWYRQILGQKVEFLVSFYNNEISEKSEIFDDQFSVERPDGSNFTLKIRSTKLEDSAMYFCASSPHDRGTGELFFGEGSRLTVL.